The 4 T cell receptor beta chains given below trace back to one sample, sequenced in a study of regulatory T cells in long-lasting Graves disease. Libraries of TCR beta came from iRepertoire HTBI primers plus Arm-PCR of CDR3 regions. TCRdb processed the multiplex PCR reads anew with MiXCR; each CDR3 protein has one entry. The top ten hold 9.5% to 15% of the sample, which has more than 450,000 distinct CDR3 sequences, 15% to 20% seen once. Time point specified: newly diagnosed GD, antithyroid drugs for less than 3 months. PBMC RNA served as the TCR library source. The same sample was also used in a study of T cells in Graves' hyperthyroidism and ophthalmopathy.

The sample in question was peripheral blood mononuclear cells (PBMCs), obtained at new diagnosis, from a patient treated with antithyroid drugs. The receptors were sampled from a man aged 35 to 55 with Graves disease.

This clonotype was seen many times. The CDR3 loop is CASYAGQSNYEQYF. The CDR3 DNA sequence: TGTGCCAGCTACGCGGGACAGTCAAACTACGAGCAGTACTTC. This sequence joins TRBV7-9 and TRBJ2-7, with a weak D call TRBD1 (7 bases). Germline assignment: CDR1 SEHNR and CDR2 FQNEAQ (reference sequence). Trimming left V 8 bases short and J 3 bases short, with 17 bases between. The CDR3 has 14 amino acids.

This chain joins TRBV7-9 and TRBJ1-2, with no clear D. The CDR3 is made up of 15 amino acids. CDR1 is SEHNR and CDR2 is FQNEAQ in the germline V gene (reference sequence). Trimming took 1 base from V and 1 from J, leaving 10 bases between them. In DNA form, the CDR3 reads TGTGCCAGCAGCTTAGGTCCTACCAGTAACTATGGCTACACCTTC. It encodes CASSLGPTSNYGYTF.

This clonotype was seen only a few times. The chain carries TRBV7-9 and TRBJ2-7; possibly TRBD2 for D (6 bases). CDR1 and CDR2 (germline): SEHNR, FQNEAQ (reference sequence). This CDR3 is 15 amino acids long. V dropped 6 bases and J dropped 4 bases, with 19 bases sitting between them. The CDR3 is CASSHPGLHSYEQYF. CDR3 nucleotide sequence: TGTGCCAGCAGTCACCCGGGACTCCATTCGTACGAGCAGTACTTC.

In its sample, this clonotype was seen many times. The chain recombines TRBV7-8 with TRBJ2-3; D is possibly TRBD1 (6 bases). Trimming cost V 5 bases and J 2 bases, with 17 bases left between them. The germline V gene encodes CDR1 SGHVS and CDR2 FQNEAQ. This CDR3 comprises 16 residues. The CDR3 DNA reads TGTGCCAGCAGCCTAACACGGGACAAGCCCACAGATACGCAGTATTTT. It specifies CASSLTRDKPTDTQYF.